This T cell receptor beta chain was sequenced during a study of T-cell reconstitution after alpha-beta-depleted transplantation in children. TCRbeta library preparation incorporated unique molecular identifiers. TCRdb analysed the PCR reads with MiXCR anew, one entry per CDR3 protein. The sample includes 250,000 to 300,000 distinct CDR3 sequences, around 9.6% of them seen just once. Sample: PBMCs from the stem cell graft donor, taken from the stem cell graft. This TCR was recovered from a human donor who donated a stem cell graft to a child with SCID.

In DNA form, the CDR3 reads TGTGCCAGCAGCGCCCCGGGACAGACTAATGAAAAACTGTTTTTT. Protein: CASSAPGQTNEKLFF. The rearrangement links TRBV7-9 to TRBJ1-4, with 7 positions matching TRBD1. The CDR3 is 15 amino acids. Germline V gene lookup returns CDR1 SEHNR and CDR2 FQNEAQ (reference sequence). V lost 5 bases, J lost 2 bases, and 5 bases stayed unmatched. The full variable domain, completed using reference TRBV7-9 and TRBJ1-4, is DTGVSQNPRHKITKRGQNVTFRCDPISEHNRLYWYRQTLGQGPEFLTYFQNEAQLEKSRLLSDRFSAERPKGSFSTLEIQRTEQGDSAMYLCASSAPGQTNEKLFFGSGTQLSVL.